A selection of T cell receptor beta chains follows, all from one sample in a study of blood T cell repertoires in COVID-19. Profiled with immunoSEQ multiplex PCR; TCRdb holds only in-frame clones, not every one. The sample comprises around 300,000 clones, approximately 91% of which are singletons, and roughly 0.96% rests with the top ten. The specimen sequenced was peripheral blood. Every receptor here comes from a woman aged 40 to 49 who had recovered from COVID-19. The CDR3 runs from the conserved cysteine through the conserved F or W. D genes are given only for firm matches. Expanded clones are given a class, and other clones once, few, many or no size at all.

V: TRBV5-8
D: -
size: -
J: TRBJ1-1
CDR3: CASSPQTGTEAFF
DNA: TGTGCCAGCAGCCCGCAGACAGGAACTGAAGCTTTCTTT

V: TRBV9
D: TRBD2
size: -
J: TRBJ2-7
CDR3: CASSVGLTSGGKAQYF
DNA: TGTGCCAGCAGCGTAGGGCTGACTAGCGGGGGTAAGGCGCAGTACTTC

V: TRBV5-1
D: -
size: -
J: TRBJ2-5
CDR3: CASSLGVGGGETQYF
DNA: TGCGCCAGCAGCTTGGGAGTCGGGGGTGGAGAGACCCAGTACTTC

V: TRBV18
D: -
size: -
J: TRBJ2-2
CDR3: CASSRGSNTGELFF
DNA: TGTGCCAGCTCCCGCGGGTCTAACACCGGGGAGCTGTTTTTT

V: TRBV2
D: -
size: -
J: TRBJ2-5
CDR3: CASSDGYQETQYF
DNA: TGTGCCAGCAGTGATGGCTACCAAGAGACCCAGTACTTC

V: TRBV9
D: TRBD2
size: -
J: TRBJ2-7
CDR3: CASSALAGFSYEQYF
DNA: TGTGCCAGCAGCGCCCTAGCGGGATTCTCCTACGAGCAGTACTTC

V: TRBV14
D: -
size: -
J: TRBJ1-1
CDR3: CASSPSRGGTEAFF
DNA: TGTGCCAGCAGCCCTAGTAGAGGCGGCACTGAAGCTTTCTTT

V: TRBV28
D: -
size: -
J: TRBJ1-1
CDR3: CASSPRDPWAEAFF
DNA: TGTGCCAGCAGTCCTAGAGACCCTTGGGCTGAAGCTTTCTTT

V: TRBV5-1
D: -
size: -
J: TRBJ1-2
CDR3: CASSLDSLYGYTF
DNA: TGCGCCAGCAGCTTGGACAGCCTTTATGGCTACACCTTC

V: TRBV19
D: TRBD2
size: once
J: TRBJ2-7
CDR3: CASSAKTSETYGQYF
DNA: TGTGCCAGTAGTGCCAAGACTAGCGAGACTTACGGGCAGTACTTC

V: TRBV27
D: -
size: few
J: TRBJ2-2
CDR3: CASTLYGNTGELFF
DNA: TGTGCCAGCACTCTGTACGGGAACACCGGGGAGCTGTTTTTT

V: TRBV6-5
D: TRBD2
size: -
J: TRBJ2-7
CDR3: CASIGAGAGKQYF
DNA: TGTGCCAGCATAGGAGCAGGAGCGGGAAAGCAGTACTTC

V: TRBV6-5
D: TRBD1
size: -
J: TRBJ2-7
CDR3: CASSRQGTYEQYF
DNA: TGTGCCAGCAGTAGACAGGGTACCTACGAGCAGTACTTC

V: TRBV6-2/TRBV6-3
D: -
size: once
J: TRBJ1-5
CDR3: CASSTAGGLYSNQPQHF
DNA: TGTGCCAGCAGCACCGCGGGGGGACTTTATAGCAATCAGCCCCAGCATTTT

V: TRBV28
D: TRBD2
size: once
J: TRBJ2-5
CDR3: CASSRAGVSQETQYF
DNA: TGTGCCAGCAGCAGAGCGGGAGTGTCGCAAGAGACCCAGTACTTC

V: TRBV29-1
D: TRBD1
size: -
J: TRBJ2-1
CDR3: CSVGQGDTREQFF
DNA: TGCAGCGTAGGACAGGGAGACACTCGTGAGCAGTTCTTC

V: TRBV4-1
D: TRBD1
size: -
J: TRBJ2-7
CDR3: CASSQGWDRESYEQYF
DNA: TGCGCCAGCAGCCAAGGATGGGACAGGGAGTCCTACGAGCAGTACTTC

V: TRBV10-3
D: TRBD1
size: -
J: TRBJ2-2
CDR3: CAISMGQKNTGELFF
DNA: TGTGCCATCAGCATGGGACAGAAGAACACCGGGGAGCTGTTTTTT

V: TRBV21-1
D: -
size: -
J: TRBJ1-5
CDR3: CASSKYPGGMSNQPQHF
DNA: TGTGCCAGCAGCAAGTACCCAGGGGGCATGAGCAATCAGCCCCAGCATTTT

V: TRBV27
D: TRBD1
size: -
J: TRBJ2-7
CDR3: CASSSQQGASSYEQYF
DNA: TGTGCCAGCAGTTCGCAACAGGGGGCAAGCTCCTACGAGCAGTACTTC

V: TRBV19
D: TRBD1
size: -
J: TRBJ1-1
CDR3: CASSPQRGQRGEAFF
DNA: TGTGCCAGTAGTCCCCAGAGGGGGCAGAGGGGTGAAGCTTTCTTT

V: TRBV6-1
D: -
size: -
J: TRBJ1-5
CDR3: CASSEVGQPQHF
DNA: TGTGCCAGCAGTGAAGTGGGCCAGCCCCAGCATTTT

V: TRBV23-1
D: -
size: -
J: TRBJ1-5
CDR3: CASREQKSAQHF
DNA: TGCGCCAGCCGAGAACAGAAATCGGCCCAGCATTTT

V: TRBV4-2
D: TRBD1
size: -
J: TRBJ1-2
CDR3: CASSQGADRGDYTF
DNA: TGTGCCAGCAGCCAAGGGGCGGACAGGGGGGACTACACCTTC

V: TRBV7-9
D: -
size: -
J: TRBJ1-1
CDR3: CASSLVEQMNTEAFF
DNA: TGTGCCAGCAGCTTAGTCGAACAGATGAACACTGAAGCTTTCTTT

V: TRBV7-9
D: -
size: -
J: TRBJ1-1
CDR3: CASSTRRGMNTEAFF
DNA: TGTGCCAGCAGCACAAGAAGGGGTATGAACACTGAAGCTTTCTTT

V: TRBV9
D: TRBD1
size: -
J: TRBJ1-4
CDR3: CASSVAPGQGSEKLFF
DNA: TGTGCCAGCAGCGTAGCCCCGGGACAGGGGAGTGAAAAACTGTTTTTT

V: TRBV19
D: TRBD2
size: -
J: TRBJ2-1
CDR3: CASKGLAGESYNEQFF
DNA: TGTGCCAGTAAGGGACTAGCGGGAGAATCCTACAATGAGCAGTTCTTC